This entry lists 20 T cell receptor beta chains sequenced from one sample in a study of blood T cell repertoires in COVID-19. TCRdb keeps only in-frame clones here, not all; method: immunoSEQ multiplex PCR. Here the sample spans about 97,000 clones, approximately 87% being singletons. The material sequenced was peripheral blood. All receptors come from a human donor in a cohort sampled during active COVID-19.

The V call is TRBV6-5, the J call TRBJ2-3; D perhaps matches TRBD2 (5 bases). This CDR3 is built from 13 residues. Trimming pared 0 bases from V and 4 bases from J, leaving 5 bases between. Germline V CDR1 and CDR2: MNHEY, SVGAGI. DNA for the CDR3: TGTGCCAGCAGTTACTCTAGCGCAGATACGCAGTATTTT. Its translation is CASSYSSADTQYF.

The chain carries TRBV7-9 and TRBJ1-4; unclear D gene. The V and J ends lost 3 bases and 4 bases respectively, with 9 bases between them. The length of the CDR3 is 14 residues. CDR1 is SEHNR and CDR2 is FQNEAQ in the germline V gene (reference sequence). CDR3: CASSFGQNNEKLFF. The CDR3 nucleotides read TGTGCCAGCAGCTTTGGCCAGAATAATGAAAAACTGTTTTTT.

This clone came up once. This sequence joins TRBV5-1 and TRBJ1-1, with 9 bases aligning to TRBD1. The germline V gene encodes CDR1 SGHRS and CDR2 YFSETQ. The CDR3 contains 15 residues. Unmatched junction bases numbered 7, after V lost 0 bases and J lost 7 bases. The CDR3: CASSLGGQGLGEAFF. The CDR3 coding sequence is TGCGCCAGCAGCTTGGGTGGACAGGGGTTGGGTGAAGCTTTCTTT.

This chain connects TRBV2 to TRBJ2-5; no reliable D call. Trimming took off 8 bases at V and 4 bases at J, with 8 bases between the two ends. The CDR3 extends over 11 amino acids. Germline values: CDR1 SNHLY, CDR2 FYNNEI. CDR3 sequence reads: CASQIAETQYF. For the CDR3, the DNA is TGTGCCAGCCAGATAGCAGAGACCCAGTACTTC. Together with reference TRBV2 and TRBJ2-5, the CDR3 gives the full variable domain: EPEVTQTPSHQVTQMGQEVILRCVPISNHLYFYWYRQILGQKVEFLVSFYNNEISEKSEIFDDQFSVERPDGSNFTLKIRSTKLEDSAMYFCASQIAETQYFGPGTRLLVL.

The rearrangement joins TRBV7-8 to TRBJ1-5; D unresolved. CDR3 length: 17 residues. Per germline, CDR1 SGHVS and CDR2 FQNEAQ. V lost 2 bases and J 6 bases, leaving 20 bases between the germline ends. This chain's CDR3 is CASSLSSDGVAIQPQHF. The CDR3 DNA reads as TGTGCCAGCAGCTTATCCTCCGACGGGGTGGCTATTCAGCCCCAGCATTTT. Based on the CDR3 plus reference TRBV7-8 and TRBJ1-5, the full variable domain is GAGVSQSPRYKVAKRGQDVALRCDPISGHVSLFWYQQALGQGPEFLTYFQNEAQLDKSGLPSDRFFAERPEGSVSTLKIQRTQQEDSAVYLCASSLSSDGVAIQPQHFGDGTRLSIL.

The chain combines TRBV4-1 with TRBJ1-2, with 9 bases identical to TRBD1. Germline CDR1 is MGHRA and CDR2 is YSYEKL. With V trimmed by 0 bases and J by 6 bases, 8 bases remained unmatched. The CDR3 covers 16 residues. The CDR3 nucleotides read TGCGCCAGCAGCCAAGATGTTGGGGACAGGGTAAATGGCTACACCTTC. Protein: CASSQDVGDRVNGYTF.

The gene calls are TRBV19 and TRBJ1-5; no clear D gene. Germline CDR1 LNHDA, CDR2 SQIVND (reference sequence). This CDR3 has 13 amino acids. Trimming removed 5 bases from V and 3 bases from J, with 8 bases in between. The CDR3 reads CASSSNTNQPQHF. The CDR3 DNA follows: TGTGCCAGTAGTTCGAACACCAATCAGCCCCAGCATTTT. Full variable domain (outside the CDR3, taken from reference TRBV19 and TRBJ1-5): DGGITQSPKYLFRKEGQNVTLSCEQNLNHDAMYWYRQDPGQGLRLIYYSQIVNDFQKGDIAEGYSVSREKKESFPLTVTSAQKNPTAFYLCASSSNTNQPQHFGDGTRLSIL.

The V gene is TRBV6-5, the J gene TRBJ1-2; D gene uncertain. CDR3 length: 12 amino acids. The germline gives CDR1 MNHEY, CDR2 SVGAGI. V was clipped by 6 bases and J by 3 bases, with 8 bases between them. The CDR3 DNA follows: TGTGCCAGCAGAAACACCGACTATGGCTACACCTTC. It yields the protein CASRNTDYGYTF.

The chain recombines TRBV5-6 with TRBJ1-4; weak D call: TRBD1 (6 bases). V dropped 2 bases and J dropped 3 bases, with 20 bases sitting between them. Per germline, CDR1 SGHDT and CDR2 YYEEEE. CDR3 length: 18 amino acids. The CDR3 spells CASSFRGSMGLPNEKLFF. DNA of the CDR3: TGTGCCAGCAGCTTTAGGGGGAGTATGGGACTACCTAATGAAAAACTGTTTTTT.

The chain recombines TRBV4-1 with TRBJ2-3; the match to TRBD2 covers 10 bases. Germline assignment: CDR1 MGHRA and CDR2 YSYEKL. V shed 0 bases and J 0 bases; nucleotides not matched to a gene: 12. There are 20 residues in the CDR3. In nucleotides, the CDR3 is TGCGCCAGCAGCCAAGATCCTTTAGCCCCGGGACTAGCGAGCACAGATACGCAGTATTTT. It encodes CASSQDPLAPGLASTDTQYF.

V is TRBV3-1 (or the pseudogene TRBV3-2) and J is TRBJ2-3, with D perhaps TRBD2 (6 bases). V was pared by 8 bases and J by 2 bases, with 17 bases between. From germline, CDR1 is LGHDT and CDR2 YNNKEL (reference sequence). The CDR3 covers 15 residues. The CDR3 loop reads CASGRRRALTDTQYF. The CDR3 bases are TGTGCCAGCGGGAGGAGGAGAGCCCTCACAGATACGCAGTATTTT.

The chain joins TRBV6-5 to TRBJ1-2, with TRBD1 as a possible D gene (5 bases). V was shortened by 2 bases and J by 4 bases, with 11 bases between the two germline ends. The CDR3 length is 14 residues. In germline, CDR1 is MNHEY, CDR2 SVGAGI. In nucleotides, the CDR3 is TGTGCCAGCAGTTACGGGGCGGCCTCCTATGGCTACACCTTC. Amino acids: CASSYGAASYGYTF.

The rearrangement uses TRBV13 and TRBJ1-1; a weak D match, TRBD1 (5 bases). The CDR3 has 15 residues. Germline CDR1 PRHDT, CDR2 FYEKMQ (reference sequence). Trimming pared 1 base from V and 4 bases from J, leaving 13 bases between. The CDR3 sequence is CASSLADGGITEAFF. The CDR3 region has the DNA TGTGCCAGCAGCTTAGCCGACGGGGGTATCACTGAAGCTTTCTTT.

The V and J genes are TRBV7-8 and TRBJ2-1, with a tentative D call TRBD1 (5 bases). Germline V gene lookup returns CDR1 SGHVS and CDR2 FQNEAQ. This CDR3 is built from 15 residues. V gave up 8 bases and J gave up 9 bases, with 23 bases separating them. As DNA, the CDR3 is TGTGCCAGCTGGGGCGGACAAGGCCACTGGGGTGAGCAGTTCTTC. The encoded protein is CASWGGQGHWGEQFF.

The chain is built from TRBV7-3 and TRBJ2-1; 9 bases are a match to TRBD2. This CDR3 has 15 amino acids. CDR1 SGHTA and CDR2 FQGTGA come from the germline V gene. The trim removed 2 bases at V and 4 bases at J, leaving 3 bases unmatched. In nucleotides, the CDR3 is TGTGCCAGCAGCTTAGCGGGAGGGAATTACAATGAGCAGTTCTTC. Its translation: CASSLAGGNYNEQFF.

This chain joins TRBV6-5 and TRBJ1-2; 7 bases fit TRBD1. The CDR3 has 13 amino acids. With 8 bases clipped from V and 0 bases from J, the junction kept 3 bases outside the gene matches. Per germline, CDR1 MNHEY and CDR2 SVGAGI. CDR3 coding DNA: TGTGCCAGCCGAGGACAGGCTAACTATGGCTACACCTTC. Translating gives CASRGQANYGYTF.

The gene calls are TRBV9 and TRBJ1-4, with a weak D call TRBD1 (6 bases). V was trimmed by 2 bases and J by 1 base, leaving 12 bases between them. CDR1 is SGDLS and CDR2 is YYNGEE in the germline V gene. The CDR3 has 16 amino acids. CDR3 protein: CASSVNPRGTNEKLFF. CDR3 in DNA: TGTGCCAGCAGCGTCAACCCCAGGGGAACTAATGAAAAACTGTTTTTT.

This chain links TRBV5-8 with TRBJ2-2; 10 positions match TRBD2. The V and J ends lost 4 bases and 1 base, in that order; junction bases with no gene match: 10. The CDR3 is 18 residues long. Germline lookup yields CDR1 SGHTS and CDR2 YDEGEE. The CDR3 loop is CASSPGVAGGQNTGELFF. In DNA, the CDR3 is TGTGCCAGCAGCCCCGGGGTAGCGGGGGGACAGAACACCGGGGAGCTGTTTTTT.

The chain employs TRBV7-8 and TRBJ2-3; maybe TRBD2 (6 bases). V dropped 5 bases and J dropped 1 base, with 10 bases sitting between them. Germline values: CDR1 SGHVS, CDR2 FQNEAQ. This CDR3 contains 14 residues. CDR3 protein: CASSDLARTDTQYF. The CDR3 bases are TGTGCCAGCAGCGACCTAGCGCGCACAGATACGCAGTATTTT.

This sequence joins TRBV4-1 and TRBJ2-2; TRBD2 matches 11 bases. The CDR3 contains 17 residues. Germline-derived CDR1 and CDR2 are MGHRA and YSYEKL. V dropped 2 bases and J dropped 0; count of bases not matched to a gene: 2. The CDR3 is CASSQMTSGANTGELFF. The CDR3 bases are TGCGCCAGCAGCCAAATGACTAGCGGGGCGAACACCGGGGAGCTGTTTTTT.